This T cell receptor (beta chain) derives from a study of shared clonotypes between healthy human individuals. There are 16 residues in the CDR3. Germline V gene sequence: CDR1 SGHRS, CDR2 YFSETQ. This table comes from immunoSEQ multiplex PCR, and its TCRdb copy is limited to in-frame clones, with some not included. The table includes 95,000 to 120,000 clones, around 73% detected once. Specimen: memory CD8+ T cells sorted from blood. The subset here: CD45RO+ cells pooled with CCR7-negative TemRA cells. The receptor's source is a woman aged 25 to 39 in good health. The V gene is TRBV5-1, the J gene TRBJ2-5; the match to TRBD1 covers 11 bases. The closer fit of TRBJ2-7 to the DNA end suggests the J call may be wrong. In DNA form, the CDR3 reads TGCGCCAGCAGGTATGACCGGGACAGGGGGAACTACGAGCAGTACTTC. Its protein product is CASRYDRDRGNYEQYF.